Listed here are 30 T cell receptor beta chains from one sample, sequenced in a study of blood T cell repertoires in COVID-19. TCRdb keeps only in-frame clones here, not all; method: immunoSEQ multiplex PCR. The table shows roughly 300,000 clones, with approximately 84% occurring only once. The sample taken for sequencing was peripheral blood. The receptors stem from a human donor with COVID-19, enrolled during active disease. The donor label of this sample is uncertain.

The chain recombines TRBV7-9 with TRBJ2-2; 12 bases are shared with TRBD2. CDR3 size: 17 residues. Trimming cost V 4 bases and J 5 bases; bases outside gene matches: 8. CDR1 is SEHNR, CDR2 FQNEAQ, per germline (reference sequence). CDR3 coding DNA: TGTGCCAGCAGCTCGACCGCCGGGACTAGCGGGACCGGGGAGCTGTTTTTT. This sequence encodes CASSSTAGTSGTGELFF.

The chain joins TRBV10-3 to TRBJ2-7; possible D gene TRBD2, 6 bases. Trimming removed 6 bases from V and 4 bases from J, with 10 bases in between. This CDR3 comprises 12 residues. Germline CDR1 ENHRY, CDR2 SYGVKD. The CDR3 DNA sequence: TGTGCCATCAGGAGTCGGGGGTACGAGCAGTACTTC. It codes for CAIRSRGYEQYF.

V usage is TRBV25-1 and J usage is TRBJ1-4; D not certain. Germline CDR1 reads MGHDK; CDR2 reads SYGVNS. The CDR3 length is 12 residues. Between the trimmed V and J ends, which lost 6 bases and 11 bases, there was a span of 13 bases. CDR3 sequence: CASRDSRAKLFF. CDR3 in DNA: TGTGCCAGCAGGGACTCCCGGGCCAAACTGTTTTTT. Variable domain in full (rest from reference TRBV25-1 and TRBJ1-4): EADIYQTPRYLVIGTGKKITLECSQTMGHDKMYWYQQDPGMELHLIHYSYGVNSTEKGDLSSESTVSRIRTEHFPLTLESARPSHTSQYLCASRDSRAKLFFGSGTQLSVL.

The chain couples TRBV5-1 to TRBJ1-2; 7 nucleotides agree with TRBD1. The CDR3 loop spans 16 amino acids. The ends lost 1 base at V and 8 bases at J; junction bases unmatched: 14. Germline CDR1 reads SGHRS; CDR2 reads YFSETQ. The CDR3, as DNA: TGCGCCAGCAGCTTGTTACAGGGGCAGGCCCAGCGGGGCTACACCTTC. This encodes CASSLLQGQAQRGYTF. Variable domain in full (rest from reference TRBV5-1 and TRBJ1-2): KAGVTQTPRYLIKTRGQQVTLSCSPISGHRSVSWYQQTPGQGLQFLFEYFSETQRNKGNFPGRFSGRQFSNSRSEMNVSTLELGDSALYLCASSLLQGQAQRGYTFGSGTRLTVV.

This sequence joins TRBV7-2 and TRBJ2-5; 13 bases are a match to TRBD2. The CDR3 has 17 amino acids. With 5 bases clipped from V and 2 bases from J, the junction kept 8 bases outside the gene matches. Germline CDR1 SGHTA, CDR2 FQGNSA. In DNA form, the CDR3 reads TGTGCCAGCAGCCCTGGGACTAGCGGGACCCTTCAAGAGACCCAGTACTTC. Residues: CASSPGTSGTLQETQYF.

The chain has TRBV7-9 and TRBJ1-1; no definite D call. CDR3 size: 14 residues. In germline, CDR1 is SEHNR, CDR2 FQNEAQ (reference sequence). V shed 1 base and J shed 7 bases, with 13 bases lying between them. The CDR3 DNA reads TGTGCCAGCAGCTTAGATACAAAGTTTGTTGAAGCTTTCTTT. It specifies CASSLDTKFVEAFF.

The V gene is TRBV28, the J gene TRBJ2-5, with 10 bases fitting TRBD2. The V segment lost 9 bases and the J segment 5 bases; nucleotides outside the gene matches: 12. Germline-derived CDR1 and CDR2 are MDHEN and SYDVKM. CDR3 length equals 15 residues. The CDR3 spells CASEEASGSSETQYF. CDR3 DNA: TGTGCCAGTGAGGAGGCTAGCGGGAGTTCGGAGACCCAGTACTTC.

The chain uses TRBV4-1 and TRBJ1-2; D gene unclear. Germline V gene sequence: CDR1 MGHRA, CDR2 YSYEKL. The CDR3 sequence is 15 residues long. The germline V and J ends were trimmed by 3 bases and 5 bases, with 16 bases remaining between them. The CDR3 region is CASSHGLRGVYGYTF. The CDR3 nucleotides read TGCGCCAGCAGCCACGGCTTGCGCGGGGTGTATGGCTACACCTTC.

The V call is TRBV18, the J call TRBJ2-3; perhaps TRBD2 as D (5 bases). This CDR3 has 15 amino acids. Germline V gene sequence: CDR1 KGHSH, CDR2 LQKENI. V lost 2 bases and J 2 bases, leaving 11 bases between the germline ends. CDR3 DNA: TGTGCCAGCTCACCAAACACGGGGTACACAGATACGCAGTATTTT. Translated, it gives CASSPNTGYTDTQYF.

The genes are TRBV3-1 (or the pseudogene TRBV3-2) and TRBJ1-2; TRBD1 matches 11 bases. Germline V gives CDR1 LGHDT, CDR2 YNNKEL (reference sequence). The CDR3 totals 17 residues. V lost 4 bases to trimming and J lost 3 bases; unmatched junction nucleotides: 10. CDR3 nucleotide sequence: TGTGCCAGCAGCCCCTTGGACTGGACAGGGGGCGACTATGGCTACACCTTC. Protein: CASSPLDWTGGDYGYTF.

J is TRBJ1-5 and V is TRBV2; D unresolved. V was pared by 1 base and J by 0 bases, with 4 bases between. The CDR3 is 14 amino acids. The germline V gene encodes CDR1 SNHLY and CDR2 FYNNEI. CDR3: CASSEGASNQPQHF. Here the CDR3 DNA reads TGTGCCAGCAGTGAAGGAGCTAGCAATCAGCCCCAGCATTTT.

The CDR3 DNA is TGTGCCAGTAGTATGAAGGGGACAGGGAATGACGAGCAGTACTTC. This gives the protein CASSMKGTGNDEQYF. The chain joins TRBV19 to TRBJ2-7; the match to TRBD1 covers 9 bases. With V trimmed by 3 bases and J by 5 bases, 8 bases remained unmatched. Per germline, CDR1 LNHDA and CDR2 SQIVND (reference sequence). CDR3 size: 15 residues.

Concerning this clone itself: Other nucleotide sequences in the sample specify the same CDR3. The chain has TRBV5-1 and TRBJ2-7; D is ambiguous. Trimming pared 4 bases from V and 1 base from J, leaving 9 bases between. The CDR3 has 13 amino acids. Germline CDR1 is SGHRS and CDR2 is YFSETQ. As DNA, the CDR3 is TGCGCCAGCAGCCCCGTAACTTCCTACGAGCAGTACTTC. As protein: CASSPVTSYEQYF.

The chain carries TRBV7-3 and TRBJ2-5; 7 bases are shared with TRBD1. The CDR3 runs to 15 residues. Losses at the gene ends were 5 bases for V and 1 base for J; bases not matched to a gene: 7. The V gene's germline CDR1 is SGHTA and CDR2 FQGTGA. The DNA of the CDR3 is TGTGCCAGCAGCCGGGCAGGGGGTATCCAAGAGACCCAGTACTTC. It yields the protein CASSRAGGIQETQYF. Together with reference TRBV7-3 and TRBJ2-5, the CDR3 gives the full variable domain: GAGVSQTPSNKVTEKGKYVELRCDPISGHTALYWYRQSLGQGPEFLIYFQGTGAADDSGLPNDRFFAVRPEGSVSTLKIQRTERGDSAVYLCASSRAGGIQETQYFGPGTRLLVL.

The CDR3 nucleotides are TGCGCCAGCAGTCCGGAGCGTGAACTCTCGAACTATGGCTACACCTTC. Translating it yields CASSPERELSNYGYTF. The V gene is TRBV10-1, the J gene TRBJ1-2; D remains unclear. V gave up 5 bases and J gave up 2 bases, with 18 bases separating them. The CDR3 consists of 16 residues. Germline assignment: CDR1 WNHNN and CDR2 SYGVQD (reference sequence).

This chain links TRBV19 with TRBJ1-1, with D maybe TRBD1 (6 bases). The CDR3 spans 15 residues. V was pared by 3 bases and J by 1 base, with 12 bases between. CDR1 and CDR2 from the germline V gene are LNHDA and SQIVND (reference sequence). The CDR3 DNA follows: TGTGCCAGTAGTATTCCTCAGGGGTGGAACACTGAAGCTTTCTTT. Its translation is CASSIPQGWNTEAFF.

This clone was counted a single time. The chain employs TRBV20-1 and TRBJ2-1; D is uncertain. The V gene's germline CDR1 is DFQATT and CDR2 SNEGSKA (reference sequence). The CDR3 sequence is 16 residues long. Trimming pared 3 bases from V and 0 bases from J, leaving 15 bases between. The CDR3 sequence: CSASTMAPSSYNEQFF. CDR3 in DNA: TGCAGTGCTAGTACTATGGCACCTAGCTCCTACAATGAGCAGTTCTTC.

The rearrangement uses TRBV7-9 and TRBJ2-3; the match to TRBD2 covers 7 bases. Germline CDR1 and CDR2: SEHNR and FQNEAQ (reference sequence). There are 16 residues in the CDR3. V lost 4 bases and J lost 2; bases outside the gene matches: 9. The CDR3 here is CASSSPLAGVTDTQYF. CDR3 sequence (DNA): TGTGCCAGCAGCTCACCTCTCGCGGGAGTCACAGATACGCAGTATTTT.

V gene TRBV11-2 combines with J gene TRBJ2-7; TRBD2 matches 14 bases. The CDR3 extends over 17 amino acids. CDR1 is SGHAT, CDR2 FQNNGV, per germline. V was clipped by 4 bases and J by 2 bases; unmatched bases: 7. Here the CDR3 reads CASSSRLAGGPAYEQYF. CDR3 bases: TGTGCCAGCAGCTCCCGACTAGCGGGAGGGCCTGCCTACGAGCAGTACTTC. The variable domain in full, with the rest retrieved from reference TRBV11-2 and TRBJ2-7, is EAGVAQSPRYKIIEKRQSVAFWCNPISGHATLYWYQQILGQGPKLLIQFQNNGVVDDSQLPKDRFSAERLKGVDSTLKIQPAKLEDSAVYLCASSSRLAGGPAYEQYFGPGTRLTVT.

The chain has TRBV7-2 and TRBJ2-5, with 7 bases lining up with TRBD2. CDR1 is SGHTA and CDR2 is FQGNSA in the germline V gene. V gave up 4 bases and J gave up 7 bases; unmatched junction bases: 9. The CDR3 loop spans 14 amino acids. This CDR3 is CASSSREAVWTQYF. The CDR3 DNA is TGTGCCAGCAGCTCCCGGGAGGCCGTATGGACCCAGTACTTC.

The V call is TRBV28, the J call TRBJ2-7; TRBD2 aligns across 8 bases. CDR3 length: 14 amino acids. The germline CDR1 and CDR2 sequences are MDHEN and SYDVKM. V lost 5 bases and J lost 1; bases outside the gene matches: 4. The CDR3 DNA is TGTGCCAGCAGTCTAGCGGGCTTGTCCTACGAGCAGTACTTC. Its translation is CASSLAGLSYEQYF. Drawing the rest from reference TRBV28 and TRBJ2-7, the complete variable domain is DVKVTQSSRYLVKRTGEKVFLECVQDMDHENMFWYRQDPGLGLRLIYFSYDVKMKEKGDIPEGYSVSREKKERFSLILESASTNQTSMYLCASSLAGLSYEQYFGPGTRLTVT.

The V and J genes are TRBV7-2 and TRBJ2-5; a possible D gene is TRBD2 (6 bases). This CDR3 comprises 14 residues. Germline lookup yields CDR1 SGHTA and CDR2 FQGNSA. Trimming left V 0 bases short and J 7 bases short, with 12 bases between. The CDR3 sequence is CASSLALSAGTQYF. The CDR3 nucleotides are TGTGCCAGCAGCTTAGCGTTATCAGCGGGGACCCAGTACTTC.

The chain joins TRBV24-1 to TRBJ2-7; 7 positions match TRBD2. The germline CDR1 and CDR2 sequences are KGHDR and SFDVKD. This CDR3 contains 13 residues. The V and J ends lost 9 bases and 3 bases, in that order; junction bases with no gene match: 7. The CDR3 region is CATAKAGYYEQYF. The CDR3 region has the DNA TGTGCCACCGCAAAAGCGGGGTACTACGAGCAGTACTTC.

The DNA of the CDR3 is TGTGCCAGCAGCCCCAGCCTGGACAGGGACGGCTACACCTTC. This codes for CASSPSLDRDGYTF. The gene calls are TRBV11-1 and TRBJ1-2, with 8 bases fitting TRBD1. Trimming took 5 bases from V and 8 from J; bases not matched to a gene: 10. Germline CDR1 and CDR2: SGHAT and FQDESV (reference sequence). The CDR3 is made up of 14 amino acids.

The chain carries TRBV7-2 and TRBJ1-1, with 11 bases identical to TRBD1. J lost 3 bases, V lost 5 bases, and 5 bases had no gene match. CDR1 is SGHTA and CDR2 is FQGNSA in the germline V gene. This CDR3 has 15 amino acids. This CDR3 is CASSHRTGGDTEAFF. The CDR3, as DNA: TGTGCCAGCAGCCACCGGACAGGGGGCGACACTGAAGCTTTCTTT.

The rearrangement joins TRBV27 to TRBJ1-1; a weak D match, TRBD1 (5 bases). V lost 8 bases to trimming and J lost 0 bases, with 13 bases between them. Germline CDR1 MNHEY, CDR2 SMNVEV (reference sequence). The CDR3 loop spans 14 amino acids. CDR3 amino acids: CASAPRGMNTEAFF. Here the CDR3 DNA reads TGTGCCAGCGCCCCAAGGGGAATGAACACTGAAGCTTTCTTT.

The chain is built from TRBV27 and TRBJ1-5; TRBD1 aligns across 7 bases. The CDR3 runs 17 residues. Germline V gene lookup returns CDR1 MNHEY and CDR2 SMNVEV (reference sequence). The trim removed 4 bases at V and 6 bases at J, leaving 15 bases unmatched. The CDR3 nucleotides read TGTGCCAGCAGTTCGATGGGGGACAGCCCCGGACGTCAGCCCCAGCATTTT. Translating it yields CASSSMGDSPGRQPQHF.

This chain uses TRBV19 with TRBJ1-4; 7 bases fit TRBD1. The junction had 6 bases not matched to a gene; V was cut back by 4 bases and J by 7 bases. This CDR3 region has 14 residues. CDR1 is LNHDA and CDR2 is SQIVND in the germline V gene (reference sequence). The CDR3 nucleotides read TGTGCCAGTAGTAAGGGGGCGCGATCTGAAAAACTGTTTTTT. Encoded protein: CASSKGARSEKLFF.

The chain couples TRBV3-1 (or the pseudogene TRBV3-2) to TRBJ1-1; TRBD1 might be the D (6 bases). CDR1 is LGHDT, CDR2 YNNKEL, per germline (reference sequence). Trimming took off 2 bases at V and 1 base at J, with 11 bases between the two ends. The CDR3 covers 15 residues. CDR3 protein: CASSQRTARNTEAFF. The CDR3 nucleotides are TGTGCCAGCAGCCAACGGACAGCAAGGAACACTGAAGCTTTCTTT.

The chain links TRBV7-9 to TRBJ1-1, with 9 bases lining up with TRBD1. CDR1 SEHNR and CDR2 FQNEAQ come from the germline V gene (reference sequence). The ends lost 7 bases at V and 0 bases at J; junction bases unmatched: 6. This CDR3 has 15 amino acids. Here the CDR3 DNA reads TGTGCCAGCATGGAAAGACAGGGGGTGAACACTGAAGCTTTCTTT. As protein: CASMERQGVNTEAFF.